This T cell receptor (beta chain) was profiled in a study of vaccination and CD4 T cells after COVID-19 (dated by TCRdb to about 2022). Regarding the complete study: Convalescent patients had a positive SARS-CoV-2 result on nasal swab PCR, and of these patients, several had mild disease and one had severe disease. The convalescent cohort included six males and four females, with two Hispanic individuals, seven Caucasians, two Asians and one multiracial person. Each participant got two doses of either the Pfizer-BioNTech BNT162b2 vaccine (n=8) or the Moderna mRNA-1273 vaccine (n=2). Post-COVID blood samples from convalescent patients were collected a median of approximately 93 days after diagnosis, with a range of 35 to 161 days. Post-vaccine blood samples were collected a median of 72 days after the second vaccine dose, ranging from about 12 to 250 days. For stimulating the cultures, overlapping spike peptide pools were used, derived from SARS-CoV-2 as well as from the common cold coronaviruses HCoV-NL63, HCoV-OC43 and HCoV-229E. In control cultures, a CEFX viral epitope pool was used as positive control, an HIV-1 Nef peptide pool was used as negative control, or no peptide was added. In ten to eleven COVID-19 convalescent patients and a handful of infection-naive healthy vaccine recipients, the spike-specific CD4+ TCR repertoire before mRNA vaccination was compared with the repertoire after mRNA vaccination. Points the paper makes about the study in general: Although the median number of SARS-CoV-2-reactive clonotypes went up from around 20 after infection to around 40 after vaccination, the increase was not significant. In convalescent patients, a median around 86% of post-vaccine SARS-CoV-2-reactive clones were detected only after vaccination, suggesting vaccine-specific priming. Nearly all vaccine-specific clones in convalescent patients (304 of 307) were mono-reactive for SARS-CoV-2 spike rather than cross-reactive with common cold coronaviruses. Only a relatively small number of convalescent patients were included in the study, and early timepoints following natural infection were not analyzed.

The treatment or condition label, as the study defines it: roughly 10-day PBMC culture with coronavirus spike peptide pools or control peptides (ViraFEST assay). The ViraFEST assay was used in the study, in which antigen-specific T cells were expanded with peptide pools and expanded clonotypes were subsequently identified by TCR sequencing. The positive SARS-CoV-2 PCR tests of the convalescent patients were dated from March to December 2020, before the Alpha, Beta and Delta variants emerged in the United States. Each well held 2 million to 2.5 million PBMCs cultured with roughly 10 ug/ml peptide pools in IMDM containing approximately 5% human AB serum and 7.5 to 10 IU/ml IL-2. On days 3 and 7, half of the culture medium was replaced with fresh IL-2-containing medium. Once the cells had been in culture for around 10 days, the EasySep CD4+ T cell isolation kit was used to isolate CD4+ T cells by negative selection. PBMCs were separated from whole blood using Ficoll-Paque Plus gradient centrifugation and then either used fresh or cryopreserved at -140C. In general, triplicate wells were set up for every culture condition.

V and J are truncated by 6 bases and 9 bases respectively, leaving an intervening sequence of 15 bases. CDR1 is given as DFQATT and CDR2 as SNEGSKA, both from the germline V gene (reference sequence). Reading from cysteine to phenylalanine, the CDR3 counts 12 amino acids. Here the CDR3 DNA is all that survives: 36 bases in frame from base 1. With regard to this clonotype: Its recognized antigen is unknown. Base qualities are not provided; no much larger clone lies one nucleotide away.

The library was made by PCR. DNA from cultured CD4+ T cells was subjected to TCR sequencing with the Oncomine TCR Beta short-read assay at the Johns Hopkins FTIC core. The QIAamp micro DNA kit was used to extract genomic DNA from the cultured CD4+ T cells. The Oncomine TCR Beta libraries from cultured CD4+ T cells were pooled using unique dual indexes and then sequenced on an Illumina iSeq 100. Per the original workflow: Non-productive sequences were removed, and CDR3s not starting with C, not ending with F or W, or shorter than 7 amino acids were discarded. The MANAFEST web application identified antigen-specific clonotypes by comparing peptide-stimulated wells against reference wells and other culture wells. To be called positive, a clone needed an FDR below 0.05, an odds ratio above 5, and a productive frequency above 0.1% in at least two of three replicate wells. Cross-reactive clonotypes were defined as significantly expanded in both SARS-CoV-2 spike wells and at least one common cold coronavirus spike condition. CDR3 homology was assessed with Levenshtein distances (stringdist) and unrooted phylogenetic trees (ape) in R version 3.6.1. TCRdb's own reprocessing of the public reads used fastp at Q25 and MiXCR and kept productive beta chains. Rows are unified per CDR3 protein, each entry keeping the most common DNA and genes. TCRdb's processing, not the study's, gives the V and J calls here. The sample table contains about 13,000 distinct CDR3 sequences; only one count was recorded for roughly 73% of them. The ten largest make up approximately 30% of the sample.

The chain uses TRBV20-1 and TRBJ1-5; matching of 6 bases hints at TRBD1 as the D gene. The sequence derives from a human donor who had recovered from COVID-19. The sample comprised CD4+ T cells from blood, cultured in vitro. Read as DNA, the sequence is TGCAGTGCCCAACAGGGAAACGGGCCCCAGCATTTT. Translated, it reads CSAQQGNGPQHF.